Shown below are 17 T cell receptor beta chains from a single sample sequenced in a study of blood T cell repertoires in COVID-19. Assay: immunoSEQ multiplex PCR; the TCRdb copy retains only in-frame clones and omits some. The sample consists of about 60,000 clones, just over 85% of them appearing once. Sequencing used peripheral blood. These receptors were obtained from a man aged 60 to 75 with acute or convalescent COVID-19.

The chain has TRBV27 and TRBJ2-1, with 15 bases that match TRBD2. Germline CDR1 is MNHEY and CDR2 is SMNVEV (reference sequence). V lost 6 bases, J lost 5 bases, and 8 bases stayed unmatched. The CDR3 is 17 amino acids. CDR3 sequence: CASSRLGTSGRNNEQFF. The CDR3 DNA sequence: TGTGCCAGCAGCCGCCTCGGGACTAGCGGGAGGAACAATGAGCAGTTCTTC.

This clone was counted a single time. V and J are TRBV3-1 (or the pseudogene TRBV3-2) and TRBJ1-1; 9 bases fit TRBD1. J lost 6 bases, V lost 2 bases, and 4 bases had no gene match. Germline assignment: CDR1 LGHDT and CDR2 YNNKEL (reference sequence). The CDR3 runs to 14 residues. CDR3 sequence: CASSQSGTGSEAFF. CDR3 DNA: TGTGCCAGCAGCCAATCCGGGACAGGGTCTGAAGCTTTCTTT.

The J gene is TRBJ1-2, the V gene TRBV6-1, with D tentatively TRBD1 (5 bases). Between the trimmed V and J ends, which lost 3 bases and 3 bases, there was a span of 5 bases. Germline V lookup: CDR1 MNHNS, CDR2 SASEGT. The CDR3 contains 12 residues. The CDR3 is CASSDRDYGYTF. CDR3 nucleotide sequence: TGTGCCAGCAGTGACAGGGACTATGGCTACACCTTC.

The chain couples TRBV7-2 to TRBJ1-1; 7 nucleotides align to TRBD1. Trimming took 5 bases from V and 6 from J; bases not matched to a gene: 6. The CDR3 has 13 residues. Germline V CDR1 and CDR2: SGHTA, FQGNSA. DNA for the CDR3: TGTGCCAGCAGCATACAGGGGTTAGCTGAAGCTTTCTTT. Translated: CASSIQGLAEAFF.

This clone was seen a single time. The rearrangement links TRBV5-1 to TRBJ1-2; D remains ambiguous. The CDR3 extends over 14 amino acids. Germline CDR1 reads SGHRS; CDR2 reads YFSETQ. Trimming removed 0 bases from V and 8 bases from J, with 14 bases in between. CDR3 nucleotides: TGCGCCAGCAGCTTGGGTCGGGTCTACGGCGGCTACACCTTC. Protein: CASSLGRVYGGYTF.

This chain connects TRBV7-6 to TRBJ1-4; the match to TRBD1 covers 8 bases. Germline V gene lookup returns CDR1 SGHVS and CDR2 FNYEAQ. The J segment lost 1 base and the V segment lost 5 bases, leaving 6 bases of the junction unmatched. There are 16 residues in the CDR3. The CDR3 region is CASSQGQGVTNEKLFF. The CDR3 coding sequence is TGTGCCAGCAGCCAAGGACAGGGTGTAACTAATGAAAAACTGTTTTTT.

The chain uses TRBV10-3 and TRBJ2-2, with D possibly matching TRBD1 (6 bases). The CDR3 is 14 residues long. Trimming took 11 bases from V and 7 from J, leaving 20 bases between them. The germline V gene encodes CDR1 ENHRY and CDR2 SYGVKD. In DNA form, the CDR3 reads TGTGCCGCCGGTCCGCAGGGGCCGGGCGGGGAGCTGTTTTTT. It yields the protein CAAGPQGPGGELFF.

V is TRBV2 and J is TRBJ2-5; no reliable D call. The CDR3 sequence is 11 residues long. Germline V gene data show CDR1 as SNHLY and CDR2 as FYNNEI. Trimming removed 5 bases at V and 5 bases at J, with 6 bases between. CDR3 region: CASSPGETQYF. As DNA, the CDR3 is TGTGCCAGCAGTCCCGGGGAGACCCAGTACTTC.

Comments on this clone: A much larger clone is a single base away; this may be a read error. Within the sample, other DNA sequences also encode this same CDR3. The chain employs TRBV2 and TRBJ2-7, with 9 nucleotides matching TRBD2. Per the germline V gene, CDR1 is SNHLY and CDR2 is FYNNEI. The CDR3 runs to 19 residues. The trim removed 3 bases at V and 4 bases at J, leaving 19 bases unmatched. CDR3: CASSEDPSTSGSGGYEQYF. CDR3 nucleotide sequence: TGTGCCAGCAGTGAGGACCCCTCGACTAGCGGATCGGGGGGTTACGAGCAGTACTTC.

The rearrangement links TRBV10-1 to TRBJ1-4, with 10 bases that match TRBD1. V lost 7 bases to trimming and J lost 3 bases; unmatched junction nucleotides: 14. Per the germline V gene, CDR1 is WNHNN and CDR2 is SYGVQD (reference sequence). This CDR3 region has 18 residues. As DNA, the CDR3 is TGCGCCAGCATGGGGGACAGGGGAGGTTTTTGGGCTAATGAAAAACTGTTTTTT. It is translated as CASMGDRGGFWANEKLFF.

This chain joins TRBV10-3 and TRBJ2-7; possible D gene TRBD2, 6 bases. V was pared by 1 base and J by 1 base, with 17 bases between. This CDR3 region has 17 residues. Germline values: CDR1 ENHRY, CDR2 SYGVKD. Here the CDR3 DNA reads TGTGCCATCAGTGAGTTGAGGAGGGAGAAGGTTTCCTACGAGCAGTACTTC. This codes for CAISELRREKVSYEQYF.

CDR3 protein: CAWAHRVNQPQHF. For the CDR3, the DNA is TGTGCCTGGGCTCACAGGGTCAATCAGCCCCAGCATTTT. The rearrangement joins TRBV30 to TRBJ1-5; D perhaps matches TRBD1 (6 bases). Germline-derived CDR1 and CDR2 are GTSNPN and SVGIG (reference sequence). The CDR3 totals 13 residues. V was cut by 5 bases and J by 3 bases, with 11 bases left in between.

The rearrangement links TRBV20-1 to TRBJ1-1; possible D gene TRBD1, 6 bases. Trimming pared 3 bases from V and 2 bases from J, leaving 13 bases between. Germline CDR1 DFQATT, CDR2 SNEGSKA (reference sequence). The CDR3 extends over 14 amino acids. CDR3 loop: CSASREGVNTEAFF. In DNA form, the CDR3 reads TGCAGTGCTAGTCGGGAGGGGGTTAACACTGAAGCTTTCTTT.

The chain employs TRBV29-1 and TRBJ1-5; D unresolved. Per germline, CDR1 SQVTM and CDR2 ANQGSEA. Trimming stripped 4 bases from V and 4 bases from J, with 14 bases between. The CDR3 covers 14 residues. CDR3: CSVAFAGRNQPQHF. CDR3 in DNA: TGCAGCGTTGCATTCGCGGGGAGGAATCAGCCCCAGCATTTT. Filled out from reference TRBV29-1 and TRBJ1-5, the complete variable domain reads SAVISQKPSRDICQRGTSLTIQCQVDSQVTMMFWYRQQPGQSLTLIATANQGSEATYESGFVIDKFPISRPNLTFSTLTVSNMSPEDSSIYLCSVAFAGRNQPQHFGDGTRLSIL.

This clone has just one count. The chain uses TRBV5-1 and TRBJ2-7; 10 bases agree with TRBD1. J gave up 2 bases and V 4 bases, and 3 bases lay outside the gene matches. CDR1 and CDR2 (germline): SGHRS, YFSETQ. CDR3 size: 14 residues. The chain's CDR3 is CASSTGQGAYEQYF. In DNA form, the CDR3 reads TGCGCCAGCAGCACCGGACAGGGGGCCTACGAGCAGTACTTC.

This clone turned up a few times. The chain is built from TRBV19 and TRBJ1-2; D might be TRBD1 (5 bases). Germline CDR1 is LNHDA and CDR2 is SQIVND (reference sequence). The CDR3 length is 13 residues. V was pared by 8 bases and J by 0 bases, with 10 bases between. The CDR3 protein is CASVETANYGYTF. As DNA, the CDR3 is TGTGCCAGTGTCGAGACAGCTAACTATGGCTACACCTTC.

This clone was seen more than once but under ten times. V usage is TRBV5-1 and J usage is TRBJ2-7; weak D call: TRBD1 (6 bases). From germline, CDR1 is SGHRS and CDR2 YFSETQ. The CDR3 covers 15 residues. Trimming took 0 bases from V and 2 from J, leaving 12 bases between them. CDR3 region: CASSLAPGQAYEQYF. The DNA of the CDR3 is TGCGCCAGCAGCTTGGCCCCGGGACAAGCCTACGAGCAGTACTTC.